These 27 T cell receptor beta chains came from one sample sequenced in a study of cytomegalovirus exposure and HLA in healthy donors. Libraries were prepared by immunoSEQ multiplex PCR; TCRdb keeps only in-frame clonotypes and omits some of them. The sample comprises about 190,000 clones, roughly 82% of which are singletons, and less than 9% rests with the top ten. The specimen sequenced was PBMCs. Receptor source: a man younger than 35 in good health and CMV-seropositive.

This clone was observed a handful of times. The V call is TRBV10-3, the J call TRBJ2-7; 8 bases map to TRBD1. CDR1 and CDR2 from the germline V gene are ENHRY and SYGVKD. The CDR3 loop spans 16 amino acids. The trim removed 6 bases at V and 0 bases at J, leaving 10 bases unmatched. The CDR3 region has the DNA TGTGCCATCAGGGTAAAGGAACAGGGGGACTCCTACGAGCAGTACTTC. It encodes CAIRVKEQGDSYEQYF.

The genes are TRBV28 and TRBJ1-5, with 9 positions matching TRBD1. CDR1 is MDHEN, CDR2 SYDVKM, per germline. The CDR3 totals 14 residues. CDR3 nucleotides: TGTGGTTATTCCGGGACAGGGTATCTTCAGCCCCAGCATTTT. Its translation is CGYSGTGYLQPQHF.

The chain has TRBV29-1 and TRBJ1-1; D might be TRBD1 (6 bases). Per the germline V gene, CDR1 is SQVTM and CDR2 is ANQGSEA. V was clipped by 7 bases and J by 4 bases, with 25 bases between them. The CDR3 runs to 16 residues. The CDR3, as DNA: TGCAGCGAGGGGTCCCTTCTGACAGGTTCTGCCACTGAAGCTTTCTTT. Its translation: CSEGSLLTGSATEAFF.

V and J are TRBV6-1 and TRBJ2-6, with unresolved D. V lost 4 bases to trimming and J lost 0 bases, with 10 bases between them. The CDR3 contains 16 residues. Germline V gene lookup returns CDR1 MNHNS and CDR2 SASEGT. In nucleotides, the CDR3 is TGTGCCAGCAGTGCCCATCTAAACTCTGGGGCCAACGTCCTGACTTTC. It codes for CASSAHLNSGANVLTF.

The chain combines TRBV13 with TRBJ2-7; D not resolved. In germline, CDR1 is PRHDT, CDR2 FYEKMQ (reference sequence). V was trimmed by 4 bases and J by 0 bases, leaving 4 bases between them. The CDR3 runs 12 residues. The DNA of the CDR3 is TGTGCCAGCAGCTCCCACTCCTACGAGCAGTACTTC. Its translation is CASSSHSYEQYF.

V is TRBV5-4 and J is TRBJ1-4; perhaps TRBD1 as D (5 bases). This CDR3 spans 17 amino acids. Germline assignment: CDR1 SGHNT and CDR2 YYREEE (reference sequence). The V gene lost 3 bases and the J gene lost 3 bases, with 18 bases spanning the gap. The CDR3 region is CASSWGEGQEANEKLFF. CDR3 in DNA: TGTGCCAGCAGCTGGGGGGAGGGCCAGGAAGCTAATGAAAAACTGTTTTTT. Full variable domain (missing parts from reference TRBV5-4 and TRBJ1-4): ETGVTQSPTHLIKTRGQQVTLRCSSQSGHNTVSWYQQALGQGPQFIFQYYREEENGRGNFPPRFSGLQFPNYSSELNVNALELDDSALYLCASSWGEGQEANEKLFFGSGTQLSVL.

The genes are TRBV27 and TRBJ2-2; 9 bases are a match to TRBD1. CDR1 and CDR2 (germline): MNHEY, SMNVEV (reference sequence). This CDR3 has 15 residues. V was pared by 5 bases and J by 7 bases, with 8 bases of the junction left unmatched. This CDR3 reads CASSPDRGYGGELFF. The CDR3 DNA follows: TGTGCCAGCAGTCCGGACAGGGGATACGGCGGGGAGCTGTTTTTT.

This chain links TRBV5-1 with TRBJ2-3, with 8 bases aligning to TRBD2. The length of the CDR3 is 14 residues. V dropped 3 bases and J dropped 4; count of bases not matched to a gene: 4. Germline CDR1 SGHRS, CDR2 YFSETQ. This chain's CDR3 is CASSSTSAPDTQYF. CDR3 nucleotides: TGCGCCAGCAGCTCGACTAGCGCCCCAGATACGCAGTATTTT.

The gene calls are TRBV5-1 and TRBJ2-3, with D unresolved. The CDR3 is 14 amino acids. Germline loops: CDR1 SGHRS, CDR2 YFSETQ. The ends were cut back, 3 bases at V and 2 bases at J, with 10 bases in the middle. CDR3 DNA: TGCGCCAGCAGCTGGGCAGCTAACACAGATACGCAGTATTTT. It translates to CASSWAANTDTQYF.

The chain's CDR3 is CATRTGDGVTDTQYF. CDR3 nucleotides: TGTGCCACTAGGACAGGGGATGGGGTCACAGATACGCAGTATTTT. The V gene is TRBV6-1, the J gene TRBJ2-3; 9 bases are a match to TRBD1. Germline values: CDR1 MNHNS, CDR2 SASEGT. The CDR3 totals 15 residues. V lost 10 bases and J lost 2; bases outside the gene matches: 10.

The chain links TRBV9 to TRBJ2-1, with D possibly TRBD2 on 6 matching bases. In germline, CDR1 is SGDLS, CDR2 YYNGEE. V lost 3 bases, J lost 9 bases, and 16 bases lay in between. This CDR3 region has 14 residues. The CDR3 spells CASSAGTSLGEQFF. In DNA form, the CDR3 reads TGTGCCAGCAGCGCCGGGACTTCCTTGGGTGAGCAGTTCTTC.

V is TRBV25-1 and J is TRBJ2-7; TRBD2 matches at 7 bases. Per the germline V gene, CDR1 is MGHDK and CDR2 is SYGVNS. J was trimmed by 5 bases and V by 0 bases; bases with no gene match: 7. This CDR3 contains 15 residues. DNA for the CDR3: TGTGCCAGCAGTGAATATGGGGGGGGTAAGAACGAGCAGTACTTC. Translation gives CASSEYGGGKNEQYF.

This rearrangement joins TRBV29-1 to TRBJ2-4; D ambiguous. Germline V CDR1 and CDR2: SQVTM, ANQGSEA. The V and J ends lost 2 bases and 3 bases respectively, with 11 bases between them. This CDR3 contains 14 residues. CDR3 protein: CSVELALSKNIQYF. For the CDR3, the DNA is TGCAGCGTTGAACTTGCCCTTAGCAAAAACATTCAGTACTTC.

This chain uses TRBV6-1 with TRBJ2-7; D ambiguous. This CDR3 region has 14 residues. Germline loops: CDR1 MNHNS, CDR2 SASEGT. Deletions cut 4 bases from V and 1 base from J, with 11 bases between. The CDR3 DNA sequence: TGTGCCAGCAGTGTAGTGAGAATTTCCTACGAGCAGTACTTC. Amino acid sequence: CASSVVRISYEQYF.

The V call is TRBV15, the J call TRBJ2-3, with 7 bases identical to TRBD2. V shed 1 base and J 10 bases; nucleotides not matched to a gene: 5. The CDR3 is 13 residues long. Germline values: CDR1 LNHNV, CDR2 YYDKDF (reference sequence). In DNA form, the CDR3 reads TGTGCCACCAGCAGAGGGGAGGGACGGGCGCAGTATTTT. Amino acid sequence: CATSRGEGRAQYF. Full variable domain (missing parts from reference TRBV15 and TRBJ2-3): DAMVIQNPRYQVTQFGKPVTLSCSQTLNHNVMYWYQQKSSQAPKLLFHYYDKDFNNEADTPDNFQSRRPNTSFCFLDIRSPGLGDTAMYLCATSRGEGRAQYFGPGTRLTVL.

The chain is built from TRBV20-1 and TRBJ2-5; D is undetermined. Trimming cost V 4 bases and J 5 bases, with 8 bases left between them. CDR3 length: 11 residues. The germline gives CDR1 DFQATT, CDR2 SNEGSKA (reference sequence). CDR3 region: CSATPLETQYF. In DNA, the CDR3 is TGCAGTGCTACCCCTTTGGAGACCCAGTACTTC.

The chain recombines TRBV7-2 with TRBJ1-3; 10 nucleotides align to TRBD1. The CDR3 runs to 16 residues. Germline V gene lookup returns CDR1 SGHTA and CDR2 FQGNSA. V lost 0 bases and J lost 2; bases outside the gene matches: 1. CDR3 sequence: CASSLAGQGTGNTIYF. The CDR3 DNA reads TGTGCCAGCAGCTTAGCGGGACAGGGGACTGGAAACACCATATATTTT.

This clone was detected only a few times. The chain couples TRBV5-5 to TRBJ2-4, with a tentative D call TRBD1 (6 bases). Germline CDR1 is SGHKS and CDR2 is YYEKEE (reference sequence). V lost 4 bases to trimming and J lost 8 bases, with 10 bases between them. This CDR3 is 12 amino acids long. CDR3 in DNA: TGTGCCAGCAGCGGAACAGGGTACATTCAGTACTTC. It encodes CASSGTGYIQYF.

This clone was detected once. The chain recombines TRBV7-2 with TRBJ1-2, with D unclear. Trimming took 1 base from V and 0 from J, leaving 9 bases between them. The CDR3 extends over 15 amino acids. CDR1 and CDR2 from the germline V gene are SGHTA and FQGNSA. CDR3 in DNA: TGTGCCAGCAGCTTAGTTTCGGGGTCTAACTATGGCTACACCTTC. It codes for CASSLVSGSNYGYTF.

This sequence joins TRBV27 and TRBJ1-3; D might be TRBD1 (5 bases). Trimming shortened V by 3 bases and J by 4 bases, and 13 bases separated the two germline ends. This CDR3 is built from 15 residues. CDR1 and CDR2 from the germline V gene are MNHEY and SMNVEV (reference sequence). This CDR3 is CASSFSRDSGNTIYF. The DNA of the CDR3 is TGTGCCAGCAGTTTCTCCCGGGACTCGGGAAACACCATATATTTT.

The chain has TRBV7-9 and TRBJ2-7; 8 nucleotides line up with TRBD1. J was trimmed by 2 bases and V by 5 bases; bases with no gene match: 11. Germline V gene sequence: CDR1 SEHNR, CDR2 FQNEAQ (reference sequence). The CDR3 covers 16 residues. The CDR3 loop reads CASSPRTGFRPYEQYF. The CDR3 DNA follows: TGTGCCAGCAGCCCAAGGACAGGGTTCCGTCCCTACGAGCAGTACTTC.

V and J are TRBV5-6 and TRBJ1-1; 10 nucleotides agree with TRBD1. With V trimmed by 0 bases and J by 3 bases, 2 bases remained unmatched. The CDR3 loop spans 15 amino acids. Germline CDR1 is SGHDT and CDR2 is YYEEEE. CDR3 protein: CASSLEGTGDTEAFF. For the CDR3, the DNA is TGTGCCAGCAGCTTGGAAGGGACAGGGGACACTGAAGCTTTCTTT. Full variable domain (missing parts from reference TRBV5-6 and TRBJ1-1): DAGVTQSPTHLIKTRGQQVTLRCSPKSGHDTVSWYQQALGQGPQFIFQYYEEEERQRGNFPDRFSGHQFPNYSSELNVNALLLGDSALYLCASSLEGTGDTEAFFGQGTRLTVV.

J is TRBJ2-7 and V is TRBV7-2; the D is unclear. Germline CDR1 reads SGHTA; CDR2 reads FQGNSA. Trimming left V 5 bases short and J 2 bases short, with 10 bases between. This CDR3 is 13 amino acids long. CDR3 DNA sequence: TGTGCCAGCAGCCCCGACACCGCCTACGAGCAGTACTTC. Translation gives CASSPDTAYEQYF.

The chain is built from TRBV2 and TRBJ2-7; maybe TRBD1 (6 bases). With 8 bases removed from V and 5 bases from J, the gap between germline ends came to 22 bases. The germline V gene encodes CDR1 SNHLY and CDR2 FYNNEI. This CDR3 spans 15 amino acids. CDR3 amino acids: CASHQRWGRGNEQYF. The CDR3 DNA is TGTGCCAGCCATCAGAGGTGGGGCAGGGGAAACGAGCAGTACTTC.

This clone showed up just once. The rearrangement links TRBV4-1 to TRBJ2-7; 8 bases fit TRBD1. The germline V gene encodes CDR1 MGHRA and CDR2 YSYEKL. V was clipped by 1 base and J by 4 bases; unmatched bases: 21. This CDR3 region has 20 residues. CDR3 nucleotide sequence: TGCGCCAGCAGCCAAGCCTCCCAGGCAGGGGGCGCAGGGCTAGCGTACGAGCAGTACTTC. Translated, it gives CASSQASQAGGAGLAYEQYF.

The J gene is TRBJ2-5, the V gene TRBV7-2; 11 positions match TRBD2. The CDR3 runs 16 residues. V lost 5 bases to trimming and J lost 2 bases; unmatched junction nucleotides: 7. Germline CDR1 reads SGHTA; CDR2 reads FQGNSA. CDR3 region: CASSPDSGRGQETQYF. The CDR3 coding sequence is TGTGCCAGCAGCCCAGATAGCGGGAGGGGACAAGAGACCCAGTACTTC.

The chain couples TRBV6-1 to TRBJ2-3, with D perhaps matching TRBD2 (6 bases). Germline CDR1 and CDR2: MNHNS and SASEGT. Trimming took 9 bases from V and 0 from J, leaving 16 bases between them. The CDR3 totals 15 residues. The CDR3 nucleotides are TGTGCCAGTCGTACAAATCTAGCGAGCACAGATACGCAGTATTTT. Its protein is CASRTNLASTDTQYF.